This TCR beta chain stems from a study of T cell changes during pregnancy in multiple sclerosis. The repertoire was sequenced with immunoSEQ multiplex PCR; TCRdb's copy has only in-frame clones and lacks some. Of 40,000 to 60,000 clones in the sample, roughly 91% were seen once. Trimming took 5 bases from V and 5 from J, leaving 13 bases between them. The CDR3 consists of 14 residues. Per germline, CDR1 SGHAT and CDR2 FQNNGV. This material consisted of CD4+ T cells from peripheral blood mononuclear cells, taken in the third trimester of pregnancy. The source of this sequence is a female donor with multiple sclerosis, enrolled in a pregnancy study. The chain employs TRBV11-2 and TRBJ1-5, with TRBD1 as a possible D gene (6 bases). The CDR3, as DNA: TGTGCCAGCAGCCCGGGGGGCGATTATCAGCCCCAGCATTTT. Its translation is CASSPGGDYQPQHF.